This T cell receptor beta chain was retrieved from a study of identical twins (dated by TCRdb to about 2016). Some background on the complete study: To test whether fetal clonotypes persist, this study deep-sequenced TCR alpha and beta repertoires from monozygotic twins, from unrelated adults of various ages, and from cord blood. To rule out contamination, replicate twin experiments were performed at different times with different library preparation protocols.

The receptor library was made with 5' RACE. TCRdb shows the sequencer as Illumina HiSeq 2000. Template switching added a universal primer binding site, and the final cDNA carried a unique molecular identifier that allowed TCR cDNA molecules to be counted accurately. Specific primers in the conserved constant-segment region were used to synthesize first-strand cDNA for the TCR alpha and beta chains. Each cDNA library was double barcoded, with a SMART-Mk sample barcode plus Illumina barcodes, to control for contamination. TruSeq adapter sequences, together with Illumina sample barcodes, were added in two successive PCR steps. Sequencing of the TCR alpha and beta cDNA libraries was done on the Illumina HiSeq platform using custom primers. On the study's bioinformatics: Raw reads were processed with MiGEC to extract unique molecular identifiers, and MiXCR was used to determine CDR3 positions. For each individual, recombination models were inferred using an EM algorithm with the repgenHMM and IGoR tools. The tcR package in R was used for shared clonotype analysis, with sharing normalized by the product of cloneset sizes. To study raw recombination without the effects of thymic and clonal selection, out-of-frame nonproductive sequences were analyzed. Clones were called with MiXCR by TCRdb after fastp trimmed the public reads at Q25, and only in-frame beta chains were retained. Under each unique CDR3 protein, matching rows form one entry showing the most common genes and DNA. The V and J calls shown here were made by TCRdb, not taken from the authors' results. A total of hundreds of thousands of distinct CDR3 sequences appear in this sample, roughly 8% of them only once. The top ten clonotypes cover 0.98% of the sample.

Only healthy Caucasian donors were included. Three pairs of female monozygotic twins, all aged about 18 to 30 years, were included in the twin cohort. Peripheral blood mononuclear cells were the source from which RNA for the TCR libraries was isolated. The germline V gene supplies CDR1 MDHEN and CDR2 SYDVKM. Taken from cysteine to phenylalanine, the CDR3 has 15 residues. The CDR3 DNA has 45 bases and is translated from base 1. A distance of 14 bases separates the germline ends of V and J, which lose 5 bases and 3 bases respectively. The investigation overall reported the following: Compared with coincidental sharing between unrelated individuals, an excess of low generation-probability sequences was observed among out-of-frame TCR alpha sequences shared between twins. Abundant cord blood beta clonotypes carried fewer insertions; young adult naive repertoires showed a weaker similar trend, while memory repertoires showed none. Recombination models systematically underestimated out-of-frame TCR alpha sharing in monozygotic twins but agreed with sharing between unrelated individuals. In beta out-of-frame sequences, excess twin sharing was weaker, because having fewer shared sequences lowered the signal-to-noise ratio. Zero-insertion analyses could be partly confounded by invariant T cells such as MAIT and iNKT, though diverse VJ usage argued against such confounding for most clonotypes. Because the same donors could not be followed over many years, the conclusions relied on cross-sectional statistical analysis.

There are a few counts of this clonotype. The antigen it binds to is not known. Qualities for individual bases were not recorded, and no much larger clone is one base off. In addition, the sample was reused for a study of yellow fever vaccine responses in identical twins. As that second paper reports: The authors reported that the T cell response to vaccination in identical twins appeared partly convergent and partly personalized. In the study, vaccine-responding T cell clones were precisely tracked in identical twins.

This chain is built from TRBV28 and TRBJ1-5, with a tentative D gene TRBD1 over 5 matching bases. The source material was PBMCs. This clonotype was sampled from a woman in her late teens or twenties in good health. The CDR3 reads CASSRTRRPNQPQHF. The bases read TGTGCCAGCAGTAGGACAAGGCGACCCAATCAGCCCCAGCATTTT.